These 18 T cell receptor beta chains were all obtained from the same sample, sequenced in a study of cytomegalovirus exposure and HLA in healthy donors. A multiplex PCR was run with 60 Vbeta primers and 13 Jbeta primers. This table comes from immunoSEQ multiplex PCR, and its TCRdb copy is limited to in-frame clones, with some not included. The table shows more than 75,000 clones, with about 70% occurring only once. The sample consisted of PBMCs. These receptors were obtained from a woman aged 45-60 years in good health and CMV-seropositive.

The V call is TRBV13, the J call TRBJ2-1, with 11 nucleotides matching TRBD2. V shed 2 bases and J 4 bases; nucleotides not matched to a gene: 16. The CDR3 runs to 20 residues. CDR1 is PRHDT, CDR2 FYEKMQ, per germline (reference sequence). The CDR3 nucleotides are TGTGCCAGCAGCTTATCTGCGTGGGTACCTAGCGGGAGGTTGTACAATGAGCAGTTCTTC. Translating gives CASSLSAWVPSGRLYNEQFF. Using reference TRBV13 and TRBJ2-1 for the parts outside the CDR3, the full variable domain is AAGVIQSPRHLIKEKRETATLKCYPIPRHDTVYWYQQGPGQDPQFLISFYEKMQSDKGSIPDRFSAQQFSDYHSELNMSSLELGDSALYFCASSLSAWVPSGRLYNEQFFGPGTRLTVL.

The chain carries TRBV11-2 and TRBJ2-7; 7 bases match TRBD1. CDR3 length: 14 residues. The J segment lost 2 bases and the V segment lost 8 bases, leaving 9 bases of the junction unmatched. Germline V gene sequence: CDR1 SGHAT, CDR2 FQNNGV. The CDR3 nucleotides read TGTGCCAGCGGCTGGACAGGTCCTCCCTACGAGCAGTACTTC. It yields the protein CASGWTGPPYEQYF.

The J gene is TRBJ2-7, the V gene TRBV6-5; D is uncertain. Germline loops: CDR1 MNHEY, CDR2 SVGAGI. This CDR3 contains 13 residues. V lost 4 bases and J 3 bases, leaving 10 bases between the germline ends. CDR3 in amino acids: CASSLVRSYEQYF. In DNA form, the CDR3 reads TGTGCCAGCAGTTTGGTGAGAAGCTACGAGCAGTACTTC.

J is TRBJ1-2 and V is TRBV28; no reliable D call. V lost 2 bases and J 8 bases, leaving 6 bases between the germline ends. Germline V CDR1 and CDR2: MDHEN, SYDVKM. The CDR3 loop spans 11 amino acids. The CDR3 loop is CASSLGRGYTF. Here the CDR3 DNA reads TGTGCCAGCAGTTTAGGCAGGGGCTACACCTTC.

The V call is TRBV5-6, the J call TRBJ1-1; D remains ambiguous. This CDR3 contains 12 residues. Germline V gene data show CDR1 as SGHDT and CDR2 as YYEEEE. The V and J ends lost 3 bases and 5 bases respectively, with 8 bases between them. The CDR3 spells CASSWEMTEAFF. In DNA form, the CDR3 reads TGTGCCAGCAGCTGGGAGATGACTGAAGCTTTCTTT.

This chain links TRBV9 with TRBJ2-1; D may be TRBD1 (6 bases). The V gene's germline CDR1 is SGDLS and CDR2 YYNGEE. CDR3 size: 17 residues. Deletions cut 0 bases from V and 5 bases from J, with 18 bases between. The CDR3, as DNA: TGTGCCAGCAGCGTAGTGAGGGGGATCGGGCTAAACAATGAGCAGTTCTTC. Encoded protein: CASSVVRGIGLNNEQFF.

The chain couples TRBV6-6 to TRBJ2-7, with D uncertain. The V gene's germline CDR1 is MNHNY and CDR2 SVGAGI (reference sequence). The CDR3 extends over 11 amino acids. Trimming took off 4 bases at V and 5 bases at J, with 6 bases between the two ends. The CDR3 loop is CASSWANEQYF. The DNA for the CDR3 is TGTGCCAGCAGTTGGGCGAACGAGCAGTACTTC.

This clone was counted between two and nine times. The chain combines TRBV15 with TRBJ1-5; D not resolved. Trimming took off 1 base at V and 2 bases at J, with 6 bases between the two ends. Germline CDR1 reads LNHNV; CDR2 reads YYDKDF (reference sequence). The CDR3 spans 14 residues. CDR3 nucleotides: TGTGCCACCAGCAGAGTGACTGGCAATCAGCCCCAGCATTTT. Translated: CATSRVTGNQPQHF.

This clone was seen a handful of times. The chain links TRBV4-2 to TRBJ2-3; perhaps TRBD2 as D (6 bases). The CDR3 runs to 16 residues. Per germline, CDR1 LGHNA and CDR2 YNFKEQ. V lost 0 bases and J lost 4, with 14 bases in between. The CDR3 region is CASSQDGGKGSDTQYF. DNA of the CDR3: TGTGCCAGCAGCCAAGACGGGGGAAAGGGGTCAGATACGCAGTATTTT.

The chain recombines TRBV4-2 with TRBJ1-5, with 10 nucleotides matching TRBD1. The length of the CDR3 is 17 residues. V shed 0 bases, J shed 2 bases, and the junction held 4 bases outside the gene matches. Germline CDR1 and CDR2: LGHNA and YNFKEQ. CDR3: CASSQEVGQGGNQPQHF. The CDR3 DNA follows: TGTGCCAGCAGCCAAGAGGTAGGACAGGGGGGCAATCAGCCCCAGCATTTT.

The gene calls are TRBV6-4 and TRBJ2-1; TRBD2 might be the D (5 bases). The germline V gene encodes CDR1 MRHNA and CDR2 SNTAGT. V lost 4 bases to trimming and J lost 6 bases, with 10 bases between them. The CDR3 consists of 13 residues. The CDR3 DNA follows: TGTGCCAGCAGTGGGCAACGGGGCAATGAGCAGTTCTTC. This codes for CASSGQRGNEQFF.

The chain links TRBV7-8 to TRBJ1-2; the match to TRBD1 covers 9 bases. Per the germline V gene, CDR1 is SGHVS and CDR2 is FQNEAQ. The CDR3 is 15 amino acids. The V segment lost 5 bases and the J segment 6 bases; nucleotides outside the gene matches: 10. CDR3 sequence (DNA): TGTGCCAGCAGCACATGGGGGACAGGGTTTCATGGCTACACCTTC. Residues: CASSTWGTGFHGYTF.

The table lists this clone with a few counts. The rearrangement uses TRBV7-9 and TRBJ1-4; D possibly corresponds to TRBD1 (5 bases). Germline V lookup: CDR1 SEHNR, CDR2 FQNEAQ (reference sequence). Trimming pared 5 bases from V and 11 bases from J, leaving 18 bases between. This CDR3 spans 14 amino acids. Here the CDR3 reads CASSPGLAMGKLFF. The CDR3 coding sequence is TGTGCCAGCAGCCCGGGACTGGCCATGGGGAAACTGTTTTTT.

This chain links TRBV28 with TRBJ1-1, with TRBD1 as a possible D gene (5 bases). CDR1 is MDHEN and CDR2 is SYDVKM in the germline V gene. Trimming removed 2 bases at V and 7 bases at J, with 11 bases between. The CDR3 contains 13 residues. CDR3 DNA sequence: TGTGCCAGCAGTTTAAGGGCGGGGGGTGAAGCTTTCTTT. Amino acids: CASSLRAGGEAFF.

The chain has TRBV5-5 and TRBJ2-2; no clear D gene. Deletions cut 5 bases from V and 1 base from J, with 9 bases between. Looked up from germline, CDR1 is SGHKS and CDR2 is YYEKEE (reference sequence). The CDR3 length is 14 residues. CDR3: CASSSSVNTGELFF. The CDR3 region has the DNA TGTGCCAGCAGTTCGAGCGTGAACACCGGGGAGCTGTTTTTT.

J is TRBJ2-5 and V is TRBV4-1; 12 bases align to TRBD2. The J call is doubtful: the DNA matches TRBJ2-7 better. The CDR3 covers 17 residues. Germline V gene lookup returns CDR1 MGHRA and CDR2 YSYEKL. Here the CDR3 DNA reads TGCGCCAGCAGCCAGGGGTTTCTAGCGGGAGGGCCGCGCGAGCAGTACTTC. It encodes CASSQGFLAGGPREQYF.

This chain links TRBV19 with TRBJ1-5, with D unclear. CDR1 LNHDA and CDR2 SQIVND come from the germline V gene (reference sequence). The CDR3 totals 15 residues. Deletions cut 3 bases from V and 0 bases from J, with 9 bases between. The CDR3 region has the DNA TGTGCCAGTAGTATTCTACAGTTTAGCAATCAGCCCCAGCATTTT. Translated, it gives CASSILQFSNQPQHF. The full variable domain, its missing parts supplied by reference TRBV19 and TRBJ1-5, is DGGITQSPKYLFRKEGQNVTLSCEQNLNHDAMYWYRQDPGQGLRLIYYSQIVNDFQKGDIAEGYSVSREKKESFPLTVTSAQKNPTAFYLCASSILQFSNQPQHFGDGTRLSIL.

The V gene is TRBV6-1, the J gene TRBJ1-5; TRBD1 might be the D (5 bases). CDR1 and CDR2 from the germline V gene are MNHNS and SASEGT. The V end lost 4 bases, the J end lost 8 bases, and 12 bases lay between the germline ends. The CDR3 sequence is 13 residues long. The CDR3 spells CASSVKGDKPQHF. The CDR3 nucleotides are TGTGCCAGCAGTGTTAAAGGGGATAAGCCCCAGCATTTT.